These T cell receptor beta chains were read from a single sample in a study of blood T cell repertoires in COVID-19. Some clones are missing from TCRdb's copy, which holds only in-frame ones; the method was immunoSEQ multiplex PCR. Of over 10,000 clones detected, roughly 90% appear once; the ten largest clones hold roughly 15%. Sequenced material: peripheral blood. These receptors were obtained from a man aged 65 to 85 with active COVID-19. Both conserved end residues are part of each CDR3. The D gene is left open where the match is weak. Some rows have no size entry. The others give once, few or many, or a class for an expanded clone.

D gene: -
clone size: -
J gene: TRBJ1-2
V gene: TRBV5-6
CDR3 DNA: TGTGCCAGCAGCCAACAGGGACCAAACTATGGCTACACCTTC
CDR3 protein: CASSQQGPNYGYTF

D gene: TRBD1
clone size: -
J gene: TRBJ1-6
V gene: TRBV5-6
CDR3 DNA: TGTGCCAGCAGCCTGGGGGACAGGGCACCCCTCCACTTT
CDR3 protein: CASSLGDRAPLHF

D gene: TRBD2
clone size: -
J gene: TRBJ2-1
V gene: TRBV19
CDR3 DNA: TGTGCCAGTACTACTAGCGGGGCCTACAATGAGCAGTTCTTC
CDR3 protein: CASTTSGAYNEQFF

D gene: -
clone size: -
J gene: TRBJ2-3
V gene: TRBV4-1
CDR3 DNA: TGCGCCAGCAGCCAGATCCCGGGGACAGATACGCAGTATTTT
CDR3 protein: CASSQIPGTDTQYF

D gene: TRBD2
clone size: -
J gene: TRBJ2-4
V gene: TRBV5-1
CDR3 DNA: TGCGCCAGCAGCCGGCTCGGGGGGACCAACATTCAGTACTTC
CDR3 protein: CASSRLGGTNIQYF

D gene: -
clone size: -
J gene: TRBJ2-2
V gene: TRBV6-5
CDR3 DNA: TGTGCCAGCAGTTACTCTCGAGGCACCGGGGAGCTGTTTTTT
CDR3 protein: CASSYSRGTGELFF

D gene: TRBD1
clone size: -
J gene: TRBJ1-2
V gene: TRBV5-5
CDR3 DNA: TGTGCCAGCAGCTTTTATGGGACAGGGATTGGCTATGGCTACACCTTC
CDR3 protein: CASSFYGTGIGYGYTF

D gene: -
clone size: -
J gene: TRBJ2-7
V gene: TRBV6-1
CDR3 DNA: TGTGCCAGCAGTGACCAAATTAATAACCCCTACTACGAGCAGTACTTC
CDR3 protein: CASSDQINNPYYEQYF

D gene: -
clone size: -
J gene: TRBJ1-2
V gene: TRBV7-9
CDR3 DNA: TGTGCCAGCAGCCTAGGCGGGGCATACCTATTATTCACCTTC
CDR3 protein: CASSLGGAYLLFTF

D gene: TRBD1
clone size: -
J gene: TRBJ2-7
V gene: TRBV7-3
CDR3 DNA: TGTGCCAGCAGCTTTGGACAGGCCCCCTACGAGCAGTACTTC
CDR3 protein: CASSFGQAPYEQYF

D gene: -
clone size: -
J gene: TRBJ2-5
V gene: TRBV10-3
CDR3 DNA: TGTGCCATCAGTGGAGATAACCAAGAGACCCAGTACTTC
CDR3 protein: CAISGDNQETQYF

D gene: -
clone size: -
J gene: TRBJ1-2
V gene: TRBV9
CDR3 DNA: TGTGCCAGCAGCGTAGGAATTGGGCAGGGCGATGGCTACACCTTC
CDR3 protein: CASSVGIGQGDGYTF

D gene: TRBD1
clone size: -
J gene: TRBJ1-2
V gene: TRBV5-4
CDR3 DNA: TGTGCCAGCAGCTTGGGACAGGGCGGACACCTAAACTATGGCTACACCTTC
CDR3 protein: CASSLGQGGHLNYGYTF

D gene: -
clone size: once
J gene: TRBJ2-1
V gene: TRBV13
CDR3 DNA: TGTGCCAGCAGCTTAGAGGGGTGGTATGAGCAGTTCTTC
CDR3 protein: CASSLEGWYEQFF

D gene: TRBD1
clone size: -
J gene: TRBJ2-2
V gene: TRBV5-1
CDR3 DNA: TGCGCCAGCAGCTTCAGGACAGGGAAGGGGACCGGGGAGCTGTTTTTT
CDR3 protein: CASSFRTGKGTGELFF

D gene: -
clone size: -
J gene: TRBJ1-6
V gene: TRBV4-3
CDR3 DNA: TGCGCCAGCAGCCAAATCGGGTTCTCTAATTCACCCCTCCACTTT
CDR3 protein: CASSQIGFSNSPLHF

D gene: TRBD1
clone size: -
J gene: TRBJ1-2
V gene: TRBV6-5
CDR3 DNA: TGTGCCAGCAGTCGTTCGGGGACAGGGAGTGGCTACACCTTC
CDR3 protein: CASSRSGTGSGYTF

D gene: TRBD1
clone size: -
J gene: TRBJ2-1
V gene: TRBV19
CDR3 DNA: TGTGCCAGTAGTATGGACAGGGGCGTGTGGGATGAGCAGTTCTTC
CDR3 protein: CASSMDRGVWDEQFF

D gene: -
clone size: -
J gene: TRBJ1-3
V gene: TRBV6-5
CDR3 DNA: TGTGCCAGCAGTCGACTCAACTCTGGAAACACCATATATTTT
CDR3 protein: CASSRLNSGNTIYF

D gene: -
clone size: -
J gene: TRBJ1-1
V gene: TRBV29-1
CDR3 DNA: TGCAGCGTTGAAGACGGGGGCACTGAAGCTTTCTTT
CDR3 protein: CSVEDGGTEAFF

D gene: TRBD2
clone size: -
J gene: TRBJ2-3
V gene: TRBV5-4
CDR3 DNA: TGTGCCAGCAGCAGGACTAGCGGGGGGTCCGACACAGATACGCAGTATTTT
CDR3 protein: CASSRTSGGSDTDTQYF

D gene: TRBD1
clone size: -
J gene: TRBJ2-5
V gene: TRBV7-2
CDR3 DNA: TGTGCCAGCAGCTTCGCAGGGGGAGAGACCCAGTACTTC
CDR3 protein: CASSFAGGETQYF

D gene: -
clone size: -
J gene: TRBJ2-1
V gene: TRBV5-6
CDR3 DNA: TGTGCCAGCAGCTTGGCTCTAGACTCCTACAATGAGCAGTTCTTC
CDR3 protein: CASSLALDSYNEQFF

D gene: TRBD2
clone size: once
J gene: TRBJ2-3
V gene: TRBV18
CDR3 DNA: TGTGCCAGCTCAAAAGCAGGACTAGCCCCAGATACGCAGTATTTT
CDR3 protein: CASSKAGLAPDTQYF

D gene: -
clone size: -
J gene: TRBJ2-7
V gene: TRBV10-3
CDR3 DNA: TGTGCCATCAGTGAGTCGACCCCAGGGATTGCCGGGTACTTC
CDR3 protein: CAISESTPGIAGYF

D gene: -
clone size: -
J gene: TRBJ2-7
V gene: TRBV9
CDR3 DNA: TGTGCCAGCAGCGTAGGGGGGGGGCCTGTGGACGAGCAGTACTTC
CDR3 protein: CASSVGGGPVDEQYF

D gene: -
clone size: -
J gene: TRBJ2-7
V gene: TRBV9
CDR3 DNA: TGTGCCAGCAGCCTGAGCGGCCTCAAAAGCGACGAGCAGTACTTC
CDR3 protein: CASSLSGLKSDEQYF

D gene: TRBD2
clone size: -
J gene: TRBJ2-1
V gene: TRBV18
CDR3 DNA: TGTGCCAGCTCACCACCGGCGGGAGGACGTTACAATGAGCAGTTCTTC
CDR3 protein: CASSPPAGGRYNEQFF

D gene: -
clone size: -
J gene: TRBJ2-7
V gene: TRBV6-5
CDR3 DNA: TGTGCCAGCAGGTTGACAGCCTACGAGCAGTACTTC
CDR3 protein: CASRLTAYEQYF

D gene: -
clone size: -
J gene: TRBJ2-2
V gene: TRBV5-8
CDR3 DNA: TGTGCCAGCAGCTTGGTCTCACCGACTCGAAGGACCGGGGAGCTGTTTTTT
CDR3 protein: CASSLVSPTRRTGELFF

D gene: TRBD2
clone size: once
J gene: TRBJ2-3
V gene: TRBV6-5
CDR3 DNA: TGTGCCAGCACCTTAGCGGGCGGCACAGATACGCAGTATTTT
CDR3 protein: CASTLAGGTDTQYF

D gene: -
clone size: -
J gene: TRBJ1-3
V gene: TRBV6-6
CDR3 DNA: TGTGCCAGCAGTCCCTGGTTTGACCCTAGCTCTGGAAACACCATATATTTT
CDR3 protein: CASSPWFDPSSGNTIYF

D gene: TRBD1
clone size: -
J gene: TRBJ2-5
V gene: TRBV6-6
CDR3 DNA: TGTGCCAGCAGTGACTCAGGGGGAAGGCAGACCCAGTACTTC
CDR3 protein: CASSDSGGRQTQYF

D gene: -
clone size: once
J gene: TRBJ1-3
V gene: TRBV7-2
CDR3 DNA: TGTGCCAGCAGCCCACGATTGGGGAGGGGCGGAAACACCATATATTTT
CDR3 protein: CASSPRLGRGGNTIYF

D gene: TRBD2
clone size: once
J gene: TRBJ2-3
V gene: TRBV5-1
CDR3 DNA: TGCGCCAGCAGCAGGGGACTAGCGGGGAGACTTAGCACAGATACGCAGTATTTT
CDR3 protein: CASSRGLAGRLSTDTQYF

D gene: -
clone size: -
J gene: TRBJ1-6
V gene: TRBV28
CDR3 DNA: TGTGCCAGCACTAGTCTGAGACGGGTTAATTCACCCCTCCACTTT
CDR3 protein: CASTSLRRVNSPLHF

D gene: TRBD1
clone size: once
J gene: TRBJ1-1
V gene: TRBV11-2
CDR3 DNA: TGTGCCAGCAGCCCATCCGGGACAGGGGGCAATGAAGCTTTCTTT
CDR3 protein: CASSPSGTGGNEAFF

D gene: -
clone size: -
J gene: TRBJ2-5
V gene: TRBV27
CDR3 DNA: TGTGCCAGCACCAAAACCCCGGGGGAGACCCAGTACTTC
CDR3 protein: CASTKTPGETQYF

D gene: -
clone size: -
J gene: TRBJ2-7
V gene: TRBV20-1
CDR3 DNA: TGCAGTGCCGCCGGGGGGCGGGAGCAGTACTTC
CDR3 protein: CSAAGGREQYF

D gene: -
clone size: once
J gene: TRBJ2-2
V gene: TRBV7-3
CDR3 DNA: TGTGCCAGCAGCTTAATGGAGGGGACCGGGGAGCTGTTTTTT
CDR3 protein: CASSLMEGTGELFF

D gene: -
clone size: -
J gene: TRBJ1-6
V gene: TRBV18
CDR3 DNA: TGTGCCAGCTCACCTCAGGGGCTTAATTCACCCCTCCACTTT
CDR3 protein: CASSPQGLNSPLHF

D gene: -
clone size: few
J gene: TRBJ1-5
V gene: TRBV5-8
CDR3 DNA: TGTGCCAGCAGCCCCTTCTATGGGCCCAATCAGCCCCAGCATTTT
CDR3 protein: CASSPFYGPNQPQHF

D gene: TRBD1
clone size: -
J gene: TRBJ2-1
V gene: TRBV27
CDR3 DNA: TGTGCCAGCAGTTTATACAGGGGGCTCTTTTACAATGAGCAGTTCTTC
CDR3 protein: CASSLYRGLFYNEQFF

D gene: -
clone size: once
J gene: TRBJ2-7
V gene: TRBV30
CDR3 DNA: TGTGCCTGGCCAGACCAACCCCAGGGTAAGTACTTC
CDR3 protein: CAWPDQPQGKYF

D gene: TRBD1
clone size: -
J gene: TRBJ1-4
V gene: TRBV18
CDR3 DNA: TGTGCCAGCTCACCGAGTATACAGGGGCAGAATGAAAAACTGTTTTTT
CDR3 protein: CASSPSIQGQNEKLFF